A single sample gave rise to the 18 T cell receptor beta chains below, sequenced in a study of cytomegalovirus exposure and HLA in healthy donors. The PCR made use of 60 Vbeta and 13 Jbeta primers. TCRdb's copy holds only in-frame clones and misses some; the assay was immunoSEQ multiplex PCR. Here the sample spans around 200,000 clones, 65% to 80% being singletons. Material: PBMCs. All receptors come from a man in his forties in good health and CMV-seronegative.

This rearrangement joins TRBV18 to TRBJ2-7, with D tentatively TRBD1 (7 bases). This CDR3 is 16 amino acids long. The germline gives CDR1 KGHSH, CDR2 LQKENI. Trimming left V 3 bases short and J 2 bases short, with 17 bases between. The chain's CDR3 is CASSPWTGERAYEQYF. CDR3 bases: TGTGCCAGCTCACCTTGGACAGGAGAGCGGGCCTACGAGCAGTACTTC.

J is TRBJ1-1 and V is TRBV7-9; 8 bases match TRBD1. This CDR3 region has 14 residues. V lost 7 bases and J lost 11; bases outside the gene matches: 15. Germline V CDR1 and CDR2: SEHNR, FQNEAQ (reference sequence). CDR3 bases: TGTGCCAGCATTGAGGGCAGGGGGCGCGACTTGGCTTTCTTT. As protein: CASIEGRGRDLAFF.

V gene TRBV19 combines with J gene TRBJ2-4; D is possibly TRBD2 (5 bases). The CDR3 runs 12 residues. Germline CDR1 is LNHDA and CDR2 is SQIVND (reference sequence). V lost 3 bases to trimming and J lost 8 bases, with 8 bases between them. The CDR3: CASSMRGYIQYF. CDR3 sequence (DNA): TGTGCCAGTAGTATGAGAGGGTACATTCAGTACTTC. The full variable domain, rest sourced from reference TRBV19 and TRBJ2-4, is DGGITQSPKYLFRKEGQNVTLSCEQNLNHDAMYWYRQDPGQGLRLIYYSQIVNDFQKGDIAEGYSVSREKKESFPLTVTSAQKNPTAFYLCASSMRGYIQYFGAGTRLSVL.

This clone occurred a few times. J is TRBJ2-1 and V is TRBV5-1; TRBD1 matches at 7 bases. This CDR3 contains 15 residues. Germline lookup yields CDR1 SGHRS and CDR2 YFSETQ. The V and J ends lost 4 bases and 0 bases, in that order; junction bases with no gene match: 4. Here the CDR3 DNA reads TGCGCCAGCAGCCGACAGGGTTCCTCCTACAATGAGCAGTTCTTC. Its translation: CASSRQGSSYNEQFF.

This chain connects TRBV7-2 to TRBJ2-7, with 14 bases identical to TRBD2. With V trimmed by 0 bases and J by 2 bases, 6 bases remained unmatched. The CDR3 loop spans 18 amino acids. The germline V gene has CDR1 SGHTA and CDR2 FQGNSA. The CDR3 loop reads CASSLAPGTSGGAYEQYF. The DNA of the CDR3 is TGTGCCAGCAGCTTAGCGCCCGGGACTAGCGGGGGCGCCTACGAGCAGTACTTC.

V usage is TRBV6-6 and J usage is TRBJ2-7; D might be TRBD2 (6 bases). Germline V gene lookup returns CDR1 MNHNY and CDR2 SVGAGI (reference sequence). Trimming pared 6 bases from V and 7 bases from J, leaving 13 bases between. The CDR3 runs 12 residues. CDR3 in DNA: TGTGCCAGCAGCCCCGGGGGTGGTGAGCAGTACTTC. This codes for CASSPGGGEQYF.

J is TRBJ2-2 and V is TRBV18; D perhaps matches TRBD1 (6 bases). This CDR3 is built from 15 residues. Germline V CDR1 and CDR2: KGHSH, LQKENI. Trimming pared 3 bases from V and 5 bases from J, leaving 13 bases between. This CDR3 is CASSPRQVSTGELFF. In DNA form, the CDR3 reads TGTGCCAGCTCACCCAGACAGGTTTCGACCGGGGAGCTGTTTTTT.

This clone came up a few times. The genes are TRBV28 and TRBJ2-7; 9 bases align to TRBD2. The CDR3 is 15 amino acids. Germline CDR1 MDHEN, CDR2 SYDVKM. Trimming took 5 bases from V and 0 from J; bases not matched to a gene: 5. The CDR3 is CASSVAGADSYEQYF. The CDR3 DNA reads TGTGCCAGCAGTGTAGCGGGAGCTGACTCCTACGAGCAGTACTTC.

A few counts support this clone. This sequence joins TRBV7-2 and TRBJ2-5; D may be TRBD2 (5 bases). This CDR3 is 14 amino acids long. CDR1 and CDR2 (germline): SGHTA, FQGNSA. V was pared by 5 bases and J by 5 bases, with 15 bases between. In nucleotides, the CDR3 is TGTGCCAGCAGCGTGCTTGGGAGTGCGGAGACCCAGTACTTC. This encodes CASSVLGSAETQYF.

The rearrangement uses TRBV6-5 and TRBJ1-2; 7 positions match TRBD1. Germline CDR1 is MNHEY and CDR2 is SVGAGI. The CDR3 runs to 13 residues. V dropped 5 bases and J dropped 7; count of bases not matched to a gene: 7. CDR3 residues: CASSPTPGGGYTF. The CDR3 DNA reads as TGTGCCAGCAGTCCTACTCCAGGGGGTGGCTACACCTTC.

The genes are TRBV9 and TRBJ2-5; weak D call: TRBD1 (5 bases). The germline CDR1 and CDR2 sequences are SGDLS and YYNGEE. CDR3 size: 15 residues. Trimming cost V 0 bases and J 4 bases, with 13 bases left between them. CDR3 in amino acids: CASSVGVGQGETQYF. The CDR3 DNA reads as TGTGCCAGCAGCGTAGGTGTAGGCCAGGGAGAGACCCAGTACTTC.

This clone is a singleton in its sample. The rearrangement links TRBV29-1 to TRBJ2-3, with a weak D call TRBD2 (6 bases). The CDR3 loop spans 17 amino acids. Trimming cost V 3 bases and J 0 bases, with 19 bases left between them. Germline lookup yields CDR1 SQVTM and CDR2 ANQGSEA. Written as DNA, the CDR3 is TGCAGCGTTGAGGGCACCGGGACTCCTACTAGCACAGATACGCAGTATTTT. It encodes CSVEGTGTPTSTDTQYF.

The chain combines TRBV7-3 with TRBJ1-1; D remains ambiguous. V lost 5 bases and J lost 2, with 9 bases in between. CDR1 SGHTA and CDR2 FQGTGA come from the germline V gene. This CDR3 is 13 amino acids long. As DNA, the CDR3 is TGTGCCAGCAGCCCCGACATCAACACTGAAGCTTTCTTT. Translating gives CASSPDINTEAFF.

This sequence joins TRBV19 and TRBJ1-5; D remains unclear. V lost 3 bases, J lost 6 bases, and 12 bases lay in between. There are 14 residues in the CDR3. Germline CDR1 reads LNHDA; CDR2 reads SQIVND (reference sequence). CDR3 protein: CASSIGRTFQPQHF. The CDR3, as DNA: TGTGCCAGTAGTATCGGTAGGACTTTTCAGCCCCAGCATTTT.

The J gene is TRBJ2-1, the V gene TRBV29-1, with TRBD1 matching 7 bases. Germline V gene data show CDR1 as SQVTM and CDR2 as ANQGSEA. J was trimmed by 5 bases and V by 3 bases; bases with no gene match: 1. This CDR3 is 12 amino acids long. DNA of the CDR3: TGCAGCGTTGACAGGGGGAACAATGAGCAGTTCTTC. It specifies CSVDRGNNEQFF.

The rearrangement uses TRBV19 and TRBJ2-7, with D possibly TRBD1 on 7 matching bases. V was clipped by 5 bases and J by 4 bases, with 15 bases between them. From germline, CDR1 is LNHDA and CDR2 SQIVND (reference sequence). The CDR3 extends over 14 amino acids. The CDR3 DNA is TGTGCCAGTAGTCCTACAGGGGAGGCTTACGAGCAGTACTTC. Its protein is CASSPTGEAYEQYF.

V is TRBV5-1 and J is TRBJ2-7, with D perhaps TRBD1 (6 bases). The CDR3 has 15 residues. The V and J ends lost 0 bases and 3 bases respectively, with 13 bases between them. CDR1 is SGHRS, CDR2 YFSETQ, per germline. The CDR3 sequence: CASSLAGTTNYEQYF. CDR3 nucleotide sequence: TGCGCCAGCAGCTTGGCTGGGACAACGAACTACGAGCAGTACTTC.

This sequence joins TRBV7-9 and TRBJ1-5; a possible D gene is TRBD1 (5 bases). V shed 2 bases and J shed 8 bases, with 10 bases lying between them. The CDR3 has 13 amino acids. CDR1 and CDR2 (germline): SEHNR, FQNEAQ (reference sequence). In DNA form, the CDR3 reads TGTGCCAGCAGCTTATGGGGGGGGGAGCCCCAGCATTTT. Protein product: CASSLWGGEPQHF.